This T cell receptor beta chain was obtained from a study of CD8 T cells in Susac syndrome (dated by TCRdb to the late 2010s). With respect to the entire study: Repertoire sequencing was used to test whether CD8+ T cell activation and differentiation in Susac syndrome was antigen driven.

The CDR3 sequence holds 16 residues, the cysteine and phenylalanine included. CDR3 DNA only is kept here, 48 bases in frame from base 1. Reading the germline V gene (reference sequence) gives CDR1 LGHDT and CDR2 YNNKEL. V and J lose 5 bases and 0 bases, and a span of 15 bases separates them. RNA was extracted using the RNeasy kit, and about 0.5 to 1 ug of the RNA was reverse transcribed with random hexamers. TCR beta CDR3 regions were amplified with the immunoSEQ multiplex PCR assay covering 54 Vbeta and 13 Jbeta segments. PCR amplification bias was corrected by using a synthetic template baseline for primer optimization and computational correction. The original methods were these. Reads were annotated to V, D and J genes per IMGT and analyzed with immunoSEQ Analyzer, keeping only productive sequences. Clonality was computed as one minus Shannon entropy normalized by log2 of the number of productive unique sequences. Public and private clones were assessed among the 100 most prevalent clones of each patient and control. Clones were defined as Susac-specific when absent from the healthy and MS cohorts, from 1,000 to 1,100 published viral clones and from other ImmuneACCESS disease sequences. TCRdb took the public reads, trimmed them with fastp at Q25, ran MiXCR for clone calling and kept in-frame beta chains. Rows are combined by CDR3 protein, so each entry shows the most common genes and DNA. It is TCRdb's table, rather than the study itself, that gives the V and J calls and clone size. Present in this sample are about 110,000 distinct CDR3 sequences, roughly 96% of which were seen just once. About 0.095% of the sample rests with the top ten.

On the study overall, not on this receptor specifically: The number of individuals in the TCR sequencing and HLA analysis was acknowledged as relatively small.

A word on this clonotype: This clone's antigen is unknown. No much larger clonotype is one base removed from it; base qualities were not supplied.

Peripheral blood CD8+ and CD4+ T cells from healthy donors, Susac syndrome patients and multiple sclerosis patients were profiled using high-throughput TCR beta sequencing. Healthy donors were included as age- and sex-matched controls. Bulk CD8+ and CD4+ T cells were purified magnetically by negative isolation, whereas CD8+ TEMRA cells were enriched by FACS. Blood was drawn into EDTA tubes, processed within 24 hours, and PBMCs were isolated by density gradient centrifugation. PBMCs intended for TCR sequencing were cryopreserved in liquid nitrogen and thawed later in a water bath at 37 degrees C. Purity of sorted or isolated CD4+, CD8+ and CD8+ TEMRA cells was at least 90%.

This receptor chain uses TRBV3-1 and TRBJ2-3; TRBD1 could be the D gene, as 5 bases match. The specimen was CD4+ T cells from PBMCs. This clonotype originated in a human donor in good health. The CDR3 region has the sequence CASSDGHVGSTDTQYF. In nucleotides, the sequence is TGTGCCAGCAGCGACGGACATGTAGGAAGCACAGATACGCAGTATTTT.